The 20 T cell receptor beta chains given below trace back to one sample, sequenced in a study of shared clonotypes between healthy human individuals. Generated by immunoSEQ multiplex PCR, the TCRdb table keeps only in-frame clones and is missing some. Here the sample spans about 1.1 million clones, about four fifths being singletons. Sequencing was carried out using memory CD4+ T cells from PBMCs. Subset here: CD45RA-negative fraction. These receptors all stem from a young man in good health. Some clones in this sample may be carry-over from other donors' samples.

This chain connects TRBV7-8 to TRBJ2-1; D could derive from TRBD1 or TRBD2 (5 bases each). Trimming cost V 10 bases and J 5 bases, with 15 bases left between them. The V gene's germline CDR1 is SGHVS and CDR2 FQNEAQ. This CDR3 is built from 13 residues. CDR3 sequence (DNA): TGTGCCACCGCAATCGGGGCGGACAATGAGCAGTTCTTC. This translates into CATAIGADNEQFF. The whole variable domain, filled in from reference TRBV7-8 and TRBJ2-1, reads GAGVSQSPRYKVAKRGQDVALRCDPISGHVSLFWYQQALGQGPEFLTYFQNEAQLDKSGLPSDRFFAERPEGSVSTLKIQRTQQEDSAVYLCATAIGADNEQFFGPGTRLTVL.

The chain combines TRBV7-2 with TRBJ2-1; D is unresolved. Deletions cut 5 bases from V and 0 bases from J, with 8 bases between. This CDR3 has 14 residues. The germline V gene has CDR1 SGHTA and CDR2 FQGNSA. The CDR3 DNA is TGTGCCAGCAGCCTACGCCGCTCCTACAATGAGCAGTTCTTC. Translating it yields CASSLRRSYNEQFF.

The V and J genes are TRBV29-1 and TRBJ2-1; 7 positions agree with TRBD2. The V gene end was trimmed by 4 bases and the J gene end by 8 bases; junction bases not matched to a gene: 17. The CDR3 spans 16 residues. Germline V gene data show CDR1 as SQVTM and CDR2 as ANQGSEA. The CDR3 region has the DNA TGCAGCGTTGCAAAACGGGGCGGGAGAGTTGAGCATGAGCAGTTCTTC. It codes for CSVAKRGGRVEHEQFF.

The V call is TRBV28, the J call TRBJ1-2; D remains ambiguous. CDR1 MDHEN and CDR2 SYDVKM come from the germline V gene. V gave up 10 bases and J gave up 6 bases, with 12 bases separating them. The CDR3 covers 11 residues. Here the CDR3 reads CAIRHFHGYTF. As DNA, the CDR3 is TGTGCCATCCGACACTTCCATGGCTACACCTTC.

As concerns this clone: Other DNA sequences of this sample code for an identical CDR3. This chain uses TRBV7-3 with TRBJ2-2; D is unclear. There are 14 residues in the CDR3. Germline loops: CDR1 SGHTA, CDR2 FQGTGA. Trimming stripped 2 bases from V and 1 base from J, with 5 bases between. The chain's CDR3 is CASSLGLNTGELFF. The CDR3 bases are TGTGCCAGCAGCTTAGGGTTGAACACCGGGGAGCTGTTTTTT.

This clone was picked up a small number of times. This chain joins TRBV10-3 and TRBJ2-1, with 9 bases that match TRBD1. After removal of 3 bases from V and 8 bases from J, the junction contained 5 bases not matched to a gene. CDR3 length: 14 residues. Germline loops: CDR1 ENHRY, CDR2 SYGVKD. The CDR3 region is CAISDSTGGDEQFF. The CDR3 nucleotides are TGTGCCATCAGTGATTCTACAGGGGGCGATGAGCAGTTCTTC.

The chain has TRBV11-3 and TRBJ2-7; 10 nucleotides align to TRBD1. The CDR3 is 15 amino acids. Germline V gene lookup returns CDR1 SGHNT and CDR2 YENEEA. V lost 5 bases, J lost 4 bases, and 8 bases stayed unmatched. The CDR3 sequence: CASSHGAGQGYEQYF. The CDR3 region has the DNA TGTGCCAGCAGCCACGGGGCGGGACAGGGGTACGAGCAGTACTTC.

This chain uses TRBV7-2 with TRBJ2-7; D remains ambiguous. Per germline, CDR1 SGHTA and CDR2 FQGNSA. V lost 0 bases, J lost 1 base, and 7 bases lay in between. This CDR3 spans 14 amino acids. The DNA for the CDR3 is TGTGCCAGCAGCTTAGCGGGTACATCCTACGAGCAGTACTTC. As protein: CASSLAGTSYEQYF.

The chain couples TRBV4-1 to TRBJ1-2; TRBD1 aligns across 8 bases. The ends lost 3 bases at V and 0 bases at J; junction bases unmatched: 3. Germline CDR1 reads MGHRA; CDR2 reads YSYEKL. The CDR3 length is 15 residues. The CDR3 reads CASSHGTGANYGYTF. CDR3 bases: TGCGCCAGCAGCCACGGGACAGGAGCTAACTATGGCTACACCTTC.

V gene TRBV7-2 combines with J gene TRBJ1-5; no firm D call. Germline-derived CDR1 and CDR2 are SGHTA and FQGNSA. The CDR3 has 12 amino acids. The V gene lost 2 bases and the J gene lost 7 bases, with 6 bases spanning the gap. The CDR3: CASSLFLQPQHF. DNA for the CDR3: TGTGCCAGCAGCTTATTCTTACAGCCCCAGCATTTT.

The chain couples TRBV11-1 to TRBJ2-5, with D unresolved. From germline, CDR1 is SGHAT and CDR2 FQDESV (reference sequence). The V end was cut by 4 bases, the J end by 7 bases, with 16 bases between. The CDR3 loop spans 14 amino acids. The CDR3 DNA sequence: TGTGCCAGCAGCTCCATGACCGGGTTGGGGACCCAGTACTTC. Encoded protein: CASSSMTGLGTQYF.

The V call is TRBV2, the J call TRBJ2-1, with TRBD2 matching over 9 bases. From germline, CDR1 is SNHLY and CDR2 FYNNEI. This CDR3 contains 15 residues. V lost 5 bases to trimming and J lost 7 bases; unmatched junction nucleotides: 9. CDR3 region: CASSPLAGDANEQFF. DNA for the CDR3: TGTGCCAGCAGTCCTTTAGCGGGAGACGCGAATGAGCAGTTCTTC.

For this clone: Additional DNA sequences in this sample encode the identical CDR3. V gene TRBV5-6 combines with J gene TRBJ2-7; D gene uncertain. Deletions cut 3 bases from V and 4 bases from J, with 5 bases between. CDR1 and CDR2 (germline): SGHDT, YYEEEE. The CDR3 extends over 11 amino acids. The CDR3 reads CASSSLYEQYF. The CDR3 region has the DNA TGTGCCAGCAGCTCCCTTTACGAGCAGTACTTC.

The CDR3 spells CASSVQGTPGTDTQYF. For the CDR3, the DNA is TGTGCCAGCAGCGTCCAGGGCACTCCGGGCACAGATACGCAGTATTTT. The gene calls are TRBV9 and TRBJ2-3; a weak D match, TRBD1 (5 bases). Trimming took off 2 bases at V and 1 base at J, with 14 bases between the two ends. In germline, CDR1 is SGDLS, CDR2 YYNGEE. This CDR3 has 16 residues.

V and J are TRBV6-5 and TRBJ2-2; D call uncertain. V lost 6 bases, J lost 2 bases, and 1 base lay in between. The CDR3 is 11 amino acids. From germline, CDR1 is MNHEY and CDR2 SVGAGI. The CDR3 region has the DNA TGTGCCAGCAGCAACACCGGGGAGCTGTTTTTT. It encodes CASSNTGELFF.

This chain joins TRBV11-2 and TRBJ2-1; 10 nucleotides match TRBD2. J was trimmed by 4 bases and V by 0 bases; bases with no gene match: 6. Germline CDR1 SGHAT, CDR2 FQNNGV. This CDR3 has 17 amino acids. CDR3 nucleotides: TGTGCCAGCAGCTTAGACGGGTGGACTAGCGGTTACAATGAGCAGTTCTTC. It yields the protein CASSLDGWTSGYNEQFF.

This clone was seen only once. The CDR3, as DNA: TGTGCCACCAGCAGAGATTTAATACTAGCGGGACGCTACAATGAGCAGTTCTTC. The encoded protein is CATSRDLILAGRYNEQFF. V and J are TRBV15 and TRBJ2-1, with 10 nucleotides matching TRBD2. Trimming removed 0 bases from V and 3 bases from J; junction bases left unmatched: 8. Looked up from germline, CDR1 is LNHNV and CDR2 is YYDKDF (reference sequence). The CDR3 is made up of 18 amino acids.

The rearrangement joins TRBV28 to TRBJ2-6, with TRBD1 matching 8 bases. CDR1 is MDHEN, CDR2 SYDVKM, per germline. The trim removed 8 bases at V and 0 bases at J, leaving 12 bases unmatched. The CDR3 contains 18 residues. The CDR3 DNA follows: TGTGCCAGCCGCGGGGACAGGAACCCGAGCTCTGGGGCCAACGTCCTGACTTTC. This codes for CASRGDRNPSSGANVLTF.

The CDR3 bases are TGCGCCAGCAGCCAAGAGGGGGGGCCCAATGAGCAGTTCTTC. Its protein is CASSQEGGPNEQFF. V is TRBV4-3 and J is TRBJ2-1, with TRBD2 as a possible D gene (7 bases). CDR1 is LGHNA and CDR2 is YSLEER in the germline V gene. The CDR3 has 14 residues. V was pared by 0 bases and J by 6 bases, with 9 bases between.

This chain links TRBV28 with TRBJ1-2; the match to TRBD1 covers 7 bases. The CDR3 spans 16 residues. The junction had 18 bases not matched to a gene; V was cut back by 6 bases and J by 8 bases. From germline, CDR1 is MDHEN and CDR2 SYDVKM. The CDR3 reads CASSLTGGGGVGGYTF. In DNA form, the CDR3 reads TGTGCCAGCAGCCTCACGGGGGGAGGGGGCGTGGGAGGCTACACCTTC.